Listed here are 2 T cell receptor beta chains from one sample, sequenced in a study of T cells in Graves' hyperthyroidism and ophthalmopathy. Using RNA transcripts as the source, TCR beta CDR3 regions were amplified. HTBI primers were employed in a first-round RT-PCR of the TCR CDR3. TCRdb re-derived calls from the multiplex PCR reads in MiXCR, one entry per CDR3 protein. There are hundreds of thousands of distinct CDR3 sequences in the sample; roughly 17% occur only once, and approximately 15% lies in the top ten. Sequences were obtained from blood. Receptors were obtained from a woman between 18 and 29 years old with Graves' ophthalmopathy.

The table lists this clonotype with many counts. CDR3 sequence: CASSLGALTDTQYF. The DNA for the CDR3 is TGCGCCAGCAGCTTGGGAGCACTCACAGATACGCAGTATTTT. The chain combines TRBV5-1 with TRBJ2-3; D ambiguous. This CDR3 has 14 residues. The germline V gene has CDR1 SGHRS and CDR2 YFSETQ. With 0 bases removed from V and 2 bases from J, the gap between germline ends came to 7 bases.

This clonotype came up many times. The chain couples TRBV2 to TRBJ2-7; D remains unclear. The CDR3 has 13 amino acids. Trimming left V 7 bases short and J 1 base short, with 11 bases between. CDR1 is SNHLY, CDR2 FYNNEI, per germline. CDR3: CASIFSRSYEQYF. For the CDR3, the DNA is TGTGCCAGCATTTTCTCCAGGTCCTACGAGCAGTACTTC.